Following are 22 T cell receptor beta chains from one sample sequenced in a study of beta chain features in type 1 diabetes. Since all of the isolated RNA was reverse transcribed, expressed TCRB transcripts were what got sequenced. Repertoires were generated with immunoSEQ multiplex PCR, while TCRdb's copy carries only in-frame clones and drops some. The table has some 360,000 clones, about 19% seen once. Input material: naive CD4+ T cells from blood. Source of these receptors: a woman aged 18 to 35 in good health.

V usage is TRBV4-2 and J usage is TRBJ2-2; D remains ambiguous. Trimming pared 0 bases from V and 6 bases from J, leaving 5 bases between. The germline V gene encodes CDR1 LGHNA and CDR2 YNFKEQ. CDR3 length equals 13 residues. CDR3 coding DNA: TGTGCCAGCAGCCAAGACATAGCCGGGGAGCTGTTTTTT. Translated: CASSQDIAGELFF.

The chain couples TRBV29-1 to TRBJ2-3, with TRBD2 matching 11 bases. The CDR3 is made up of 14 amino acids. CDR1 and CDR2 from the germline V gene are SQVTM and ANQGSEA. V was clipped by 7 bases and J by 4 bases; unmatched bases: 7. CDR3 sequence (DNA): TGCAGCGCCGATAGCGGGAGGGGGCCAGATACGCAGTATTTT. Translating it yields CSADSGRGPDTQYF.

The genes are TRBV30 and TRBJ1-1, with D possibly matching TRBD1 (6 bases). Between the trimmed V and J ends, which lost 1 base and 0 bases, there was a span of 15 bases. There are 16 residues in the CDR3. In germline, CDR1 is GTSNPN, CDR2 SVGIG (reference sequence). The CDR3 DNA sequence: TGTGCCTGGAGTGGTTTCCAGACAGGCCTGAACACTGAAGCTTTCTTT. Its translation is CAWSGFQTGLNTEAFF. The full variable domain, completed using reference TRBV30 and TRBJ1-1, is SQTIHQWPATLVQPVGSPLSLECTVEGTSNPNLYWYRQAAGRGLQLLFYSVGIGQISSEVPQNLSASRPQDRQFILSSKKLLLSDSGFYLCAWSGFQTGLNTEAFFGQGTRLTVV.

J is TRBJ2-3 and V is TRBV9; D possibly corresponds to TRBD2 (7 bases). This CDR3 region has 14 residues. Germline CDR1 reads SGDLS; CDR2 reads YYNGEE. V was trimmed by 9 bases and J by 2 bases, leaving 16 bases between them. CDR3 DNA: TGTGCCACCGGGGGGCTTAGGTTCACAGATACGCAGTATTTT. Its translation is CATGGLRFTDTQYF.

This clone was recorded a few times. The CDR3 coding sequence is TGTGCCAGCAGTGAATCACCCCTAGCGGGAGCAGAGACCCAGTACTTC. Encoded protein: CASSESPLAGAETQYF. This rearrangement joins TRBV2 to TRBJ2-5, with 10 nucleotides matching TRBD2. Trimming took 2 bases from V and 4 from J; bases not matched to a gene: 7. The CDR3 totals 16 residues. The germline V gene encodes CDR1 SNHLY and CDR2 FYNNEI.

The chain employs TRBV30 and TRBJ1-6; a possible D gene is TRBD1 (6 bases). V dropped 5 bases and J dropped 0 bases, with 11 bases sitting between them. There are 15 residues in the CDR3. Germline V lookup: CDR1 GTSNPN, CDR2 SVGIG (reference sequence). The CDR3 loop is CAWDRYSSYNSPLHF. CDR3 DNA: TGTGCCTGGGACAGGTATAGCTCCTATAATTCACCCCTCCACTTT.

This sequence joins TRBV29-1 and TRBJ1-1; weak D call: TRBD1 (6 bases). V was cut by 1 base and J by 1 base, with 7 bases left in between. Per germline, CDR1 SQVTM and CDR2 ANQGSEA. The CDR3 length is 13 residues. The CDR3 spells CSVEGRGNTEAFF. The CDR3 bases are TGCAGCGTTGAAGGCAGGGGGAACACTGAAGCTTTCTTT.

This clone has more than one count but fewer than ten. The chain carries TRBV5-4 and TRBJ2-3, with 8 bases fitting TRBD1. The ends lost 2 bases at V and 5 bases at J; junction bases unmatched: 1. This CDR3 contains 13 residues. Germline V gene data show CDR1 as SGHNT and CDR2 as YYREEE (reference sequence). The CDR3 reads CASSLTGGDTQYF. DNA of the CDR3: TGTGCCAGCAGCTTAACAGGGGGAGATACGCAGTATTTT.

This clone showed up just once. This specimen includes other DNA sequences encoding the same CDR3. The chain couples TRBV7-9 to TRBJ1-1; D perhaps matches TRBD1 (5 bases). Germline V gene sequence: CDR1 SEHNR, CDR2 FQNEAQ (reference sequence). V lost 4 bases, J lost 5 bases, and 14 bases lay in between. The CDR3 loop spans 14 amino acids. CDR3 protein: CASSSPGGGTEAFF. The CDR3, as DNA: TGTGCCAGCAGCTCCCCCGGGGGGGGAACTGAAGCTTTCTTT.

This clone was detected a few times. The chain employs TRBV5-1 and TRBJ2-5; no firm D call. V lost 0 bases, J lost 2 bases, and 5 bases lay in between. The CDR3 length is 13 residues. In germline, CDR1 is SGHRS, CDR2 YFSETQ. The CDR3 sequence is CASSLGPQETQYF. The CDR3 DNA sequence: TGCGCCAGCAGCTTGGGGCCGCAAGAGACCCAGTACTTC.

The J gene is TRBJ2-2, the V gene TRBV5-1; D is unclear. Germline loops: CDR1 SGHRS, CDR2 YFSETQ. This CDR3 is 15 amino acids long. V dropped 0 bases and J dropped 4 bases, with 10 bases sitting between them. The CDR3 bases are TGCGCCAGCAGCTTGGACAGCCCCGTCACCGGGGAGCTGTTTTTT. Amino acids: CASSLDSPVTGELFF.

The chain combines TRBV30 with TRBJ1-2; no clear D gene. Germline V CDR1 and CDR2: GTSNPN, SVGIG (reference sequence). Trimming cost V 0 bases and J 8 bases, with 13 bases left between them. The CDR3 sequence is 13 residues long. The CDR3 sequence is CAWSVQLIRGYTF. The DNA for the CDR3 is TGTGCCTGGAGTGTACAGTTGATCCGGGGCTACACCTTC.

V is TRBV20-1 and J is TRBJ2-5, with D hard to call. This CDR3 spans 11 amino acids. From germline, CDR1 is DFQATT and CDR2 SNEGSKA (reference sequence). The CDR3 reads CSLPSQETQYF. CDR3 sequence (DNA): TGCAGCCTACCTAGCCAAGAGACCCAGTACTTC.

The chain employs TRBV18 and TRBJ2-7; TRBD2 agrees at 15 bases. The germline V gene encodes CDR1 KGHSH and CDR2 LQKENI. This CDR3 has 17 residues. V dropped 0 bases and J dropped 4; count of bases not matched to a gene: 4. The CDR3 DNA is TGTGCCAGCTCACCACCGGGACTAGCGGGGGGACTGTACGAGCAGTACTTC. It codes for CASSPPGLAGGLYEQYF.

This clone was counted only a few times. The chain couples TRBV14 to TRBJ2-7, with 7 bases matching TRBD2. The CDR3 totals 12 residues. Germline CDR1 is SGHDN and CDR2 is FVKESK. V was clipped by 4 bases and J by 5 bases; unmatched bases: 2. The CDR3 DNA reads as TGTGCCAGCAGCCGCCGGGGGGACGAGCAGTACTTC. Protein product: CASSRRGDEQYF. Complete variable domain (other parts from reference TRBV14 and TRBJ2-7): EAGVTQFPSHSVIEKGQTVTLRCDPISGHDNLYWYRRVMGKEIKFLLHFVKESKQDESGMPNNRFLAERTGGTYSTLKVQPAELEDSGVYFCASSRRGDEQYFGPGTRLTVT.

The J gene is TRBJ2-7, the V gene TRBV2; 9 bases match TRBD2. The V gene's germline CDR1 is SNHLY and CDR2 FYNNEI. J lost 2 bases, V lost 5 bases, and 7 bases had no gene match. The CDR3 runs to 15 residues. CDR3 sequence (DNA): TGTGCCAGCAGTACTGAGCGGGGGGCCACCTACGAGCAGTACTTC. This translates into CASSTERGATYEQYF.

In its sample, this clone was seen a few times. This sequence joins TRBV18 and TRBJ2-7; TRBD2 is a possible D gene (5 bases). The length of the CDR3 is 14 residues. With 4 bases removed from V and 6 bases from J, the gap between germline ends came to 16 bases. Germline V gene data show CDR1 as KGHSH and CDR2 as LQKENI. CDR3 nucleotides: TGTGCCAGCTCACGGGTTACGGACTCTAGCGAGCAGTACTTC. As protein: CASSRVTDSSEQYF. The variable domain in full, with the rest retrieved from reference TRBV18 and TRBJ2-7, is NAGVMQNPRHLVRRRGQEARLRCSPMKGHSHVYWYRQLPEEGLKFMVYLQKENIIDESGMPKERFSAEFPKEGPSILRIQQVVRGDSAAYFCASSRVTDSSEQYFGPGTRLTVT.

This clone was counted ten times or more. One end of the junction is discordant with germline, which a read error may explain. V is TRBV23-1 and J is TRBJ2-4; TRBD1 matches 10 bases. TRBV23-1 is an ORF; its function is uncertain. This CDR3 is 9 amino acids long. CDR3 sequence (DNA): TGCGCCAGGGGACAGGGGTTGAACTTC. Encoded protein: CARGQGLNF.

This rearrangement joins TRBV5-5 to TRBJ2-2; 8 bases agree with TRBD1. The CDR3 spans 16 residues. Germline CDR1 is SGHKS and CDR2 is YYEKEE (reference sequence). The trim removed 1 base at V and 1 base at J, leaving 3 bases unmatched. The CDR3 nucleotides are TGTGCCAGCAGCTTGTTAGGGACAGGGAACACCGGGGAGCTGTTTTTT. Its protein is CASSLLGTGNTGELFF.

This clone appeared a few times. This chain connects TRBV5-4 to TRBJ2-7; 8 bases match TRBD1. Germline V gene data show CDR1 as SGHNT and CDR2 as YYREEE (reference sequence). Trimming cost V 4 bases and J 5 bases; bases outside gene matches: 5. The CDR3 spans 13 residues. Written as DNA, the CDR3 is TGTGCCAGCAGCAGGACAGGGCTGGACGAGCAGTACTTC. It specifies CASSRTGLDEQYF.

This clone was found a few times. This sample also contains other DNA sequences that code for the same CDR3. The chain is built from TRBV9 and TRBJ2-1, with TRBD2 identical over 8 bases. Germline loops: CDR1 SGDLS, CDR2 YYNGEE. CDR3 length equals 14 residues. Trimming at V came to 3 bases and at J to 2 bases, leaving 1 base not matched to a gene. CDR3 bases: TGTGCCAGCAGCGCTAGCGGGCCCTACAATGAGCAGTTCTTC. Its translation: CASSASGPYNEQFF.

This clone showed up just a few times. Other DNA variants within this sample encode the same CDR3. This chain uses TRBV30 with TRBJ1-1; no reliable D call. Trimming removed 5 bases from V and 5 bases from J, with 12 bases in between. This CDR3 contains 12 residues. The germline V gene has CDR1 GTSNPN and CDR2 SVGIG (reference sequence). The CDR3 region is CAWSAGRTEAFF. CDR3 coding DNA: TGTGCCTGGTCCGCGGGGAGGACTGAAGCTTTCTTT.